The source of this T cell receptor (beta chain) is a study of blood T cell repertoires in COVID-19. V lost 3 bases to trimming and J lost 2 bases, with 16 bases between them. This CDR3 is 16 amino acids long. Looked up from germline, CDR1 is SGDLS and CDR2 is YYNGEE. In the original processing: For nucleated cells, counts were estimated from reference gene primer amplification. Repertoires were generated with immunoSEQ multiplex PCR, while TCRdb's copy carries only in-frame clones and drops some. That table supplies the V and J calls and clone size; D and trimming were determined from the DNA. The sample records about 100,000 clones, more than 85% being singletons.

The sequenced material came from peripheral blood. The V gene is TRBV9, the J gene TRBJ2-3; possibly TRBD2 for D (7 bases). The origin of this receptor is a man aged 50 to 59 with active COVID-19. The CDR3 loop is CASSAIEGGPTDTQYF. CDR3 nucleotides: TGTGCCAGCAGCGCCATAGAGGGGGGGCCCACAGATACGCAGTATTTT.